The TCR beta chain under discussion was sequenced for a study of radiotherapy plus CTLA-4 blockade in lung cancer. Study-level information: For less than 20% of patients, objective responses occurred, and just over 30% had disease control. General observations from the study: Early blood T cell clone changes and increased post-radiation serum interferon-beta were reportedly the strongest response predictors.

Only in-frame clones appear in the TCRdb table, and some are missing; sequencing was by immunoSEQ multiplex PCR. The repertoire holds 90,000 to 100,000 clones, with about four fifths as singletons. Regarding this clone: Its antigen is unidentified.

The clonotype originates from a human donor with non-small cell lung cancer who had a partial response to radiotherapy plus ipilimumab. Some clones in this sample may be carry-over from other donors' samples. The material sequenced was peripheral blood, taken from a patient treated with radiotherapy plus ipilimumab.

CDR3 region: CASSVATGGDIQYF. The CDR3 DNA sequence: TGTGCCAGCAGCGTAGCTACAGGGGGGGACATTCAGTACTTC. V is TRBV9 and J is TRBJ2-4; tentative D call: TRBD1 (8 bases). Germline V CDR1 and CDR2: SGDLS, YYNGEE. The V and J ends lost 0 bases and 8 bases respectively, with 12 bases between them. The CDR3 runs to 14 residues.